Listed here are 27 T cell receptor beta chains from one sample, sequenced in a study of read filtering for tumor transcriptome and immune sequencing. This library used roughly 430 ng RNA and molecular barcoded adaptors spanning alpha/delta and beta/gamma chains. TCRdb reprocessed the reads with MiXCR, giving one entry per CDR3 protein. The sample includes about 62,000 distinct CDR3 sequences, roughly 19% of them seen just once. Specimen: a population of CD138-negative cells sorted from bone marrow. These receptor sequences come from a donor at least 40 years old with multiple myeloma.

This clonotype was detected ten times or more. This sequence joins TRBV11-2 and TRBJ2-7; D ambiguous. The CDR3 is made up of 16 amino acids. From germline, CDR1 is SGHAT and CDR2 FQNNGV. The ends were cut back, 6 bases at V and 2 bases at J, with 20 bases in the middle. The CDR3 reads CASSTTGVPGPYEQYF. DNA for the CDR3: TGTGCCAGCAGTACGACCGGTGTCCCCGGCCCCTACGAGCAGTACTTC. Looking up the rest from reference TRBV11-2 and TRBJ2-7 gives the full variable domain: EAGVAQSPRYKIIEKRQSVAFWCNPISGHATLYWYQQILGQGPKLLIQFQNNGVVDDSQLPKDRFSAERLKGVDSTLKIQPAKLEDSAVYLCASSTTGVPGPYEQYFGPGTRLTVT.

There are many counts of this clonotype. This chain connects TRBV14 to TRBJ2-3, with 9 bases that match TRBD2. With 4 bases clipped from V and 6 bases from J, the junction kept 17 bases outside the gene matches. CDR3 length: 18 amino acids. CDR1 is SGHDN and CDR2 is FVKESK in the germline V gene. CDR3 nucleotide sequence: TGTGCCAGCAGCCTACGACTAGCGGAAATCACAGGGATGGATACGCAGTATTTT. Protein: CASSLRLAEITGMDTQYF.

This clonotype has ten or more counts. The CDR3 region has the DNA TGCGCCAGCAGCTTGGAGGGATCCACTGAAGCTTTCTTT. Translated: CASSLEGSTEAFF. The chain carries TRBV5-1 and TRBJ1-1; no firm D call. Trimming removed 0 bases at V and 4 bases at J, with 7 bases between. The CDR3 loop spans 13 amino acids. CDR1 is SGHRS and CDR2 is YFSETQ in the germline V gene. Combining the CDR3 with reference TRBV5-1 and TRBJ1-1 gives the whole variable domain KAGVTQTPRYLIKTRGQQVTLSCSPISGHRSVSWYQQTPGQGLQFLFEYFSETQRNKGNFPGRFSGRQFSNSRSEMNVSTLELGDSALYLCASSLEGSTEAFFGQGTRLTVV.

At least ten counts were recorded for this clonotype. V usage is TRBV7-2 and J usage is TRBJ2-7, with TRBD1 identical over 8 bases. Losses at the gene ends were 6 bases for V and 3 bases for J; bases not matched to a gene: 13. Germline V gene sequence: CDR1 SGHTA, CDR2 FQGNSA. The CDR3 contains 16 residues. CDR3 sequence reads: CASREGQGKSFYEQYF. CDR3 nucleotide sequence: TGTGCCAGCAGGGAAGGACAGGGAAAGTCCTTCTACGAGCAGTACTTC.

This clonotype was seen at least ten times. The J gene is TRBJ2-2, the V gene TRBV4-1; 11 nucleotides match TRBD2. CDR3 length: 17 amino acids. J gave up 8 bases and V 0 bases, and 8 bases lay outside the gene matches. The germline CDR1 and CDR2 sequences are MGHRA and YSYEKL. CDR3 coding DNA: TGCGCCAGCAGCCAAGAAATAGCGGGAGGGCCGAAGGGGGAGCTGTTTTTT. Protein: CASSQEIAGGPKGELFF.

This clonotype was picked up many times. The rearrangement links TRBV9 to TRBJ2-1; 8 bases line up with TRBD1. This CDR3 is 14 amino acids long. Germline CDR1 and CDR2: SGDLS and YYNGEE. V trimming: 5 bases; J trimming: 5 bases; junction bases outside the gene matches: 6. In DNA form, the CDR3 reads TGTGCCAGCAGTCGGACAGGGAACCACAATGAGCAGTTCTTC. This encodes CASSRTGNHNEQFF.

A word on this clonotype: A much bigger clone sits one base away, suggesting this may be a read error. The V and J genes are TRBV9 and TRBJ2-1; D possibly matches TRBD1 or TRBD2 (6 bases each). Germline lookup yields CDR1 SGDLS and CDR2 YYNGEE. The CDR3 contains 14 residues. The CDR3: CASSVAEGGYEQLF. For the CDR3, the DNA is TGTGCCAGCAGCGTAGCTGAAGGGGGGTATGAGCAGCTCTTC.

This clonotype was observed at least ten times. The chain's CDR3 is CSARDQAVSSYNSPLHF. Written as DNA, the CDR3 is TGCAGTGCTAGAGATCAGGCAGTGAGCTCCTATAATTCACCCCTCCACTTT. The chain uses TRBV20-1 and TRBJ1-6; D not certain. CDR1 is DFQATT, CDR2 SNEGSKA, per germline (reference sequence). This CDR3 is built from 17 residues. The V gene lost 0 bases and the J gene lost 0 bases, with 12 bases spanning the gap.

This clonotype appeared many times. The CDR3 nucleotides are TGCAGCCTAATTGGACTAGCGGGGGAAGAAGAGACCCAGTACTTC. Residues: CSLIGLAGEEETQYF. The chain links TRBV29-1 to TRBJ2-5; 13 bases agree with TRBD2. CDR1 SQVTM and CDR2 ANQGSEA come from the germline V gene. The CDR3 totals 15 residues. The V segment lost 8 bases and the J segment 3 bases; nucleotides outside the gene matches: 9. The full variable domain, in which reference TRBV29-1 and TRBJ2-5 provide the parts outside the CDR3, is SAVISQKPSRDICQRGTSLTIQCQVDSQVTMMFWYRQQPGQSLTLIATANQGSEATYESGFVIDKFPISRPNLTFSTLTVSNMSPEDSSIYLCSLIGLAGEEETQYFGPGTRLLVL.

The sample holds many counts of this clonotype. This chain connects TRBV9 to TRBJ2-1, with 9 bases matching TRBD1. The V and J ends lost 4 bases and 5 bases, in that order; junction bases with no gene match: 7. The germline V gene has CDR1 SGDLS and CDR2 YYNGEE. The CDR3 runs to 15 residues. CDR3 sequence reads: CASSFWDRANNEQFF. DNA of the CDR3: TGTGCCAGCAGCTTTTGGGACAGGGCGAACAATGAGCAGTTCTTC.

This clonotype was counted ten times or more. The chain joins TRBV5-1 to TRBJ2-7; TRBD2 agrees at 12 bases. The CDR3 is 15 residues long. V was clipped by 0 bases and J by 2 bases; unmatched bases: 0. Germline values: CDR1 SGHRS, CDR2 YFSETQ. The CDR3 region has the DNA TGCGCCAGCAGCTTGGCTAGCGGGGGGGCCTACGAGCAGTACTTC. Its protein is CASSLASGGAYEQYF.

In its sample, this clonotype is medium-sized. This chain joins TRBV29-1 and TRBJ1-1; D might be TRBD1 (5 bases). Germline values: CDR1 SQVTM, CDR2 ANQGSEA. Trimming took 5 bases from V and 5 from J, leaving 15 bases between them. The CDR3 runs to 13 residues. This CDR3 reads CSVSLGVRTEAFF. As DNA, the CDR3 is TGCAGCGTTTCCTTGGGGGTGAGGACTGAAGCTTTCTTT.

This clonotype was recorded a few times. V is TRBV5-8 and J is TRBJ2-2; 8 bases fit TRBD1. The CDR3 runs 15 residues. J lost 6 bases, V lost 5 bases, and 9 bases had no gene match. Germline V gene data show CDR1 as SGHTS and CDR2 as YDEGEE. DNA for the CDR3: TGTGCCAGCAGTTATCAGGGGGCGCTATCCGGGGAGCTGTTTTTT. As protein: CASSYQGALSGELFF.

This clonotype was seen repeatedly, ten times or more. The V and J genes are TRBV29-1 and TRBJ2-2, with D maybe TRBD2 (5 bases). Germline V CDR1 and CDR2: SQVTM, ANQGSEA. The CDR3 totals 14 residues. The V gene lost 2 bases and the J gene lost 5 bases, with 12 bases spanning the gap. In DNA, the CDR3 is TGCAGCGTTGAATTTCAAGGAGGAACCGGGGAGCTGTTTTTT. Translation: CSVEFQGGTGELFF.

The table lists this clonotype with many counts. CDR3 residues: CASSQATGWETQYF. CDR3 in DNA: TGTGCCAGCAGCCAAGCGACAGGGTGGGAGACCCAGTACTTC. The V gene is TRBV14, the J gene TRBJ2-5; TRBD1 aligns across 7 bases. This CDR3 comprises 14 residues. Unmatched junction bases numbered 4, after V lost 1 base and J lost 5 bases. Germline loops: CDR1 SGHDN, CDR2 FVKESK.

Details on this clonotype: It may be a read error: a sequence one base away is much more abundant. The missing conserved phenylalanine or tryptophan at the end of this CDR3 makes a read error likely. The rearrangement links TRBV20-1 to TRBJ1-2; perhaps TRBD1 as D (5 bases). The CDR3 runs to 14 residues. Germline V gene lookup returns CDR1 DFQATT and CDR2 SNEGSKA (reference sequence). V was shortened by 0 bases and J by 4 bases, with 12 bases between the two germline ends. The CDR3: CSARDPQTVYGYTL. The CDR3 region has the DNA TGCAGTGCTAGAGATCCACAGACAGTCTATGGCTACACCCTC.

Turning to this clonotype: One end of the junction varies from germline; a read error may be responsible. V usage is TRBV5-1 and J usage is TRBJ1-1; TRBD1 is a possible D gene (5 bases). The germline CDR1 and CDR2 sequences are SGHRS and YFSETQ. CDR3 length equals 15 residues. The CDR3 DNA reads as TGCGCCAACAGCGGGGCCATAGGAGAGAACACTGAAGCTTTCTTT. Amino acids: CANSGAIGENTEAFF.

As for this clonotype: The CDR3 end shows no conserved phenylalanine or tryptophan, and so a read error is likely. This chain's CDR3 is CASSKLAPGNEQFI. The CDR3 DNA reads as TGTGCCAGCAGCAAATTGGCCCCGGGCAATGAGCAGTTCATC. This chain uses TRBV5-6 with TRBJ2-1; no definite D call. The CDR3 loop spans 14 amino acids. Trimming pared 4 bases from V and 6 bases from J, leaving 14 bases between. Germline V gives CDR1 SGHDT, CDR2 YYEEEE.

In its sample, this clonotype was seen many times. The genes are TRBV5-1 and TRBJ2-5; TRBD2 might be the D (5 bases). CDR3 length: 16 residues. In germline, CDR1 is SGHRS, CDR2 YFSETQ. Trimming removed 0 bases at V and 2 bases at J, with 14 bases between. The CDR3 is CASSLVLGSGQETQYF. Here the CDR3 DNA reads TGCGCCAGCAGCTTGGTTTTGGGGTCGGGGCAAGAGACCCAGTACTTC.

This clonotype was observed many times. The chain has TRBV20-1 and TRBJ1-1, with 10 bases matching TRBD1. Germline CDR1 is DFQATT and CDR2 is SNEGSKA (reference sequence). This CDR3 region has 15 residues. With V trimmed by 3 bases and J by 8 bases, 12 bases remained unmatched. The CDR3 loop reads CSASGYMTGGAEAFF. The CDR3 DNA reads as TGCAGTGCTAGTGGGTATATGACAGGGGGCGCCGAAGCTTTCTTT.

Concerning this clonotype: One base away lies a much larger clone, so this may be a sequencing read error. The V and J genes are TRBV6-5 and TRBJ1-6; 9 bases line up with TRBD1. Germline loops: CDR1 MNHEY, CDR2 SVGAGI. The CDR3 is made up of 15 amino acids. CDR3 sequence reads: CTSSYGDRVDSPLHF. CDR3 DNA sequence: TGTACCAGCAGTTACGGGGACAGGGTGGATTCACCCCTCCACTTT.

Worth noting for this clonotype: A much larger clone differs from this one at a single base, so this may be a read error. CDR3 region: CASSSTASGALYEQCF. In DNA form, the CDR3 reads TGTGCCAGCAGCTCCACAGCCTCAGGGGCCCTCTACGAGCAGTGCTTC. The chain recombines TRBV5-5 with TRBJ2-7; tentatively, D is TRBD1 (6 bases). There are 16 residues in the CDR3. Germline loops: CDR1 SGHKS, CDR2 YYEKEE (reference sequence).

This CDR3 is CASSPTSANIQYF. The CDR3 nucleotides are TGTGCCAGCAGCCCGACTAGCGCTAACATTCAGTACTTC. The chain links TRBV5-6 to TRBJ2-4, with 8 bases fitting TRBD2. The CDR3 totals 13 residues. Unmatched junction bases numbered 4, after V lost 4 bases and J lost 7 bases. Germline lookup yields CDR1 SGHDT and CDR2 YYEEEE. The complete variable domain, with remaining parts taken from reference TRBV5-6 and TRBJ2-4, reads DAGVTQSPTHLIKTRGQQVTLRCSPKSGHDTVSWYQQALGQGPQFIFQYYEEEERQRGNFPDRFSGHQFPNYSSELNVNALLLGDSALYLCASSPTSANIQYFGAGTRLSVL.

This clonotype was seen ten or more times. This chain connects TRBV28 to TRBJ2-1, with TRBD2 identical over 8 bases. The CDR3 length is 11 residues. The V and J ends lost 9 bases and 11 bases, in that order; junction bases with no gene match: 6. Germline CDR1 is MDHEN and CDR2 is SYDVKM. Here the CDR3 DNA reads TGTGCCAGTACTAGCGGTCATAAGCAGTTCTTC. It is translated as CASTSGHKQFF.

This clonotype was observed a handful of times. The chain recombines TRBV19 with TRBJ2-5; D is uncertain. Germline CDR1 is LNHDA and CDR2 is SQIVND (reference sequence). The CDR3 is 14 residues long. The ends were cut back, 6 bases at V and 7 bases at J, with 18 bases in the middle. CDR3 nucleotide sequence: TGTGCCAGTAGCCACGCCGTGGCCTCGGGGACCCAGTACTTC. This sequence encodes CASSHAVASGTQYF.

Details on this clonotype: A single base is all that separates this from a far larger clone, so a read error is likely. This sequence joins TRBV4-1 and TRBJ2-1; TRBD1 matches at 10 bases. V shed 2 bases, J shed 10 bases, and the junction held 11 bases outside the gene matches. Germline-derived CDR1 and CDR2 are MGHRA and YSYEKL. CDR3 length: 16 residues. The CDR3 reads CASSQTTGTGDYEQFF. The CDR3, as DNA: TGCGCCAGCAGCCAAACGACCGGGACAGGGGACTACGAGCAGTTCTTC.

This clonotype was detected many times. The rearrangement uses TRBV28 and TRBJ2-2, with 8 nucleotides matching TRBD1. The germline CDR1 and CDR2 sequences are MDHEN and SYDVKM. The CDR3 sequence is 17 residues long. J was trimmed by 3 bases and V by 5 bases; bases with no gene match: 11. This CDR3 is CASSPRQGRPYTGELFF. The DNA of the CDR3 is TGTGCCAGCAGTCCGAGACAGGGGAGGCCATACACCGGGGAGCTGTTTTTT.